This T cell receptor beta chain was recorded in a study of blood T cell repertoires in COVID-19. Across the study: Whether acute or convalescent, the COVID-19 samples came from the United States, Italy and Spain. Sources were T cells, B-cell-depleted T cells, or PBMCs; the material itself was cDNA or gDNA.

In the authors' workflow: Using reference gene primer amplification, nucleated cell counts were estimated. Only in-frame clones appear in the TCRdb table, and some are missing; sequencing was by immunoSEQ multiplex PCR. That table is the source of V, J and clone size, and D and trimming were worked out from the DNA. This table has about 200,000 clones, 70% to 90% appearing once. Trimming shortened V by 5 bases and J by 4 bases, and 12 bases separated the two germline ends. This CDR3 is built from 15 residues. Per the germline V gene, CDR1 is MNHEY and CDR2 is SMNVEV (reference sequence). The chain carries TRBV27 and TRBJ1-6, with no clear D. The receptor's source is a man older than 75 with acute or convalescent COVID-19. Sequenced material: peripheral blood. CDR3 coding DNA: TGTGCCAGCAGTCCCCGGGTGGGTTATAATTCACCCCTCCACTTT. This translates into CASSPRVGYNSPLHF.